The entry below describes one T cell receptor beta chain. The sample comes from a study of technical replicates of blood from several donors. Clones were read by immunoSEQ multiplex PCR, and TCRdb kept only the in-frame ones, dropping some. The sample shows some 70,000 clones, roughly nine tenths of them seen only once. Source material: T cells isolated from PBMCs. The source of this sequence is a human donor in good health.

For the CDR3, the DNA is TGTGCCAGCACGGACAGTTACGAGCAGTACTTC. This codes for CASTDSYEQYF. The chain has TRBV28 and TRBJ2-7; a possible D gene is TRBD1 (6 bases). Germline V lookup: CDR1 MDHEN, CDR2 SYDVKM. Trimming removed 7 bases from V and 4 bases from J, with 8 bases in between. This CDR3 has 11 residues.